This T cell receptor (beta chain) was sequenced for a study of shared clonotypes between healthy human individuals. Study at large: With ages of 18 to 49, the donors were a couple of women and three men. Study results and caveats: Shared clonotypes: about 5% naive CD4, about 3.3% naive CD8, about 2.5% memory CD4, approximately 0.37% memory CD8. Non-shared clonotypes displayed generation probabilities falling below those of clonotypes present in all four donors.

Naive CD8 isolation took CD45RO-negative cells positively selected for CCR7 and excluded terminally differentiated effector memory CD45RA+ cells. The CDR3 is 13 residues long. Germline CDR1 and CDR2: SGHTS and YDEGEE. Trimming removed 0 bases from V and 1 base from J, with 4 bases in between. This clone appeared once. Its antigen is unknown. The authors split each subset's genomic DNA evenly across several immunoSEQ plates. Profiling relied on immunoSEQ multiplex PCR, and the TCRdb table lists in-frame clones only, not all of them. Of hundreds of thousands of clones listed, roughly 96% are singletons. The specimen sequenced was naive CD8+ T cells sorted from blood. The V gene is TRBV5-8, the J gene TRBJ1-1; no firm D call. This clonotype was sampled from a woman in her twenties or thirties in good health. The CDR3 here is CASSLEENTEAFF. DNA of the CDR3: TGTGCCAGCAGCTTGGAGGAGAACACTGAAGCTTTCTTT. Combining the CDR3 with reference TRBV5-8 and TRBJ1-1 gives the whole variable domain EAGVTQSPTHLIKTRGQQATLRCSPISGHTSVYWYQQALGLGLQFLLWYDEGEERNRGNFPPRFSGRQFPNYSSELNVNALELEDSALYLCASSLEENTEAFFGQGTRLTVV.